This entry lists 14 T cell receptor beta chains sequenced from one sample in a study of cytomegalovirus exposure and HLA in healthy donors. Primers included in the PCR were 60 Vbeta and 13 Jbeta primers. Clones were sequenced by immunoSEQ multiplex PCR, and TCRdb holds only the in-frame ones, with some missing. Seen here are some 140,000 clones, 70% to 80% observed once, and the top ten hold about 3.4%. What was sequenced was PBMCs. These TCRs come from a female donor in good health and CMV-seronegative.

The rearrangement links TRBV19 to TRBJ2-1; TRBD2 agrees at 14 bases. Losses at the gene ends were 5 bases for V and 7 bases for J; bases not matched to a gene: 4. Per germline, CDR1 LNHDA and CDR2 SQIVND (reference sequence). This CDR3 spans 15 amino acids. CDR3 region: CASSVGLAGVNEQFF. CDR3 sequence (DNA): TGTGCCAGTAGTGTGGGACTAGCGGGAGTTAATGAGCAGTTCTTC.

The J gene is TRBJ2-7, the V gene TRBV15; 9 nucleotides agree with TRBD1. Germline lookup yields CDR1 LNHNV and CDR2 YYDKDF (reference sequence). This CDR3 has 14 residues. J gave up 4 bases and V 1 base, and 2 bases lay outside the gene matches. The DNA of the CDR3 is TGTGCCACCAGCAGAGGAGGACAGGGGTACGAGCAGTACTTC. Encoded protein: CATSRGGQGYEQYF.

The chain links TRBV4-2 to TRBJ2-1; 9 bases map to TRBD2. In germline, CDR1 is LGHNA, CDR2 YNFKEQ. The V segment lost 4 bases and the J segment 3 bases; nucleotides outside the gene matches: 10. The CDR3 sequence is 17 residues long. The CDR3 here is CASSLAEGLAVYNEQFF. The CDR3 DNA sequence: TGTGCCAGCAGCCTGGCGGAGGGACTAGCAGTCTACAATGAGCAGTTCTTC.

In DNA form, the CDR3 reads TGTGCCAGCAGCGAGGGACAGAACTATGGCTACACCTTC. This gives the protein CASSEGQNYGYTF. The chain uses TRBV11-2 and TRBJ1-2, with 7 bases lining up with TRBD1. CDR3 size: 13 residues. Germline values: CDR1 SGHAT, CDR2 FQNNGV. Trimming at V came to 5 bases and at J to 2 bases, leaving 2 bases not matched to a gene. The complete variable domain, with remaining parts taken from reference TRBV11-2 and TRBJ1-2, reads EAGVAQSPRYKIIEKRQSVAFWCNPISGHATLYWYQQILGQGPKLLIQFQNNGVVDDSQLPKDRFSAERLKGVDSTLKIQPAKLEDSAVYLCASSEGQNYGYTFGSGTRLTVV.

The chain employs TRBV5-6 and TRBJ2-3; 9 nucleotides align to TRBD2. The germline V gene encodes CDR1 SGHDT and CDR2 YYEEEE. The CDR3 sequence is 17 residues long. The J segment lost 0 bases and the V segment lost 1 base, leaving 6 bases of the junction unmatched. The CDR3, as DNA: TGTGCCAGCAGCTTGAAGGGCGGGAGGGCGAGCACAGATACGCAGTATTTT. It translates to CASSLKGGRASTDTQYF.

V is TRBV10-1 and J is TRBJ1-1; D is unresolved. Trimming took off 0 bases at V and 0 bases at J, with 5 bases between the two ends. CDR3 length equals 14 residues. Germline assignment: CDR1 WNHNN and CDR2 SYGVQD (reference sequence). In DNA, the CDR3 is TGCGCCAGCAGTGAGTCCGGGGTGAACACTGAAGCTTTCTTT. Its translation is CASSESGVNTEAFF.

This clone has a single count. The rearrangement uses TRBV13 and TRBJ2-7; weak D call: TRBD1 (5 bases). The CDR3 has 13 amino acids. V lost 1 base, J lost 5 bases, and 9 bases lay in between. In germline, CDR1 is PRHDT, CDR2 FYEKMQ (reference sequence). The DNA of the CDR3 is TGTGCCAGCAGCTTAGAAGGGGCGGACGAGCAGTACTTC. Protein sequence: CASSLEGADEQYF.

The chain carries TRBV30 and TRBJ2-7, with TRBD2 matching 7 bases. After removal of 1 base from V and 3 bases from J, the junction contained 6 bases not matched to a gene. Looked up from germline, CDR1 is GTSNPN and CDR2 is SVGIG (reference sequence). This CDR3 contains 14 residues. In DNA form, the CDR3 reads TGTGCCTGGAGTGATCTGGGGGGGAACTACGAGCAGTACTTC. Translating it yields CAWSDLGGNYEQYF.

The chain is built from TRBV19 and TRBJ1-6; 9 bases map to TRBD1. After removal of 6 bases from V and 9 bases from J, the junction contained 6 bases not matched to a gene. Germline assignment: CDR1 LNHDA and CDR2 SQIVND (reference sequence). CDR3 length equals 14 residues. The CDR3 spells CASRITGGGSPLHF. The CDR3 nucleotides are TGTGCCAGTAGGATCACAGGGGGCGGTTCACCCCTCCACTTT. Looking up the rest from reference TRBV19 and TRBJ1-6 gives the full variable domain: DGGITQSPKYLFRKEGQNVTLSCEQNLNHDAMYWYRQDPGQGLRLIYYSQIVNDFQKGDIAEGYSVSREKKESFPLTVTSAQKNPTAFYLCASRITGGGSPLHFGNGTRLTVT.

CDR3 region: CATSRDSQGVPAYEQYF. CDR3 nucleotide sequence: TGTGCCACCAGCAGAGATTCTCAGGGTGTACCAGCCTACGAGCAGTACTTC. V and J are TRBV15 and TRBJ2-7; perhaps TRBD1 as D (5 bases). V was pared by 0 bases and J by 2 bases, with 17 bases between. From germline, CDR1 is LNHNV and CDR2 YYDKDF (reference sequence). This CDR3 region has 17 residues.

This clone has only one observation. The rearrangement links TRBV7-2 to TRBJ2-5; 8 bases map to TRBD2. From germline, CDR1 is SGHTA and CDR2 FQGNSA. The V segment lost 2 bases and the J segment 2 bases; nucleotides outside the gene matches: 7. CDR3 size: 16 residues. The CDR3 DNA follows: TGTGCCAGCAGCTTACCCCCCGGGGGGGTACAAGAGACCCAGTACTTC. It is translated as CASSLPPGGVQETQYF.

CDR3 in DNA: TGTGCCAGTAGTATAGGGCGACAGAACGAGCAGTACTTC. This encodes CASSIGRQNEQYF. The V gene is TRBV19, the J gene TRBJ2-7; possible D gene TRBD1, 5 bases. V was clipped by 1 base and J by 5 bases, with 9 bases between them. The germline V gene has CDR1 LNHDA and CDR2 SQIVND (reference sequence). The CDR3 extends over 13 amino acids.

The chain carries TRBV7-2 and TRBJ1-2; 12 nucleotides align to TRBD1. With V trimmed by 5 bases and J by 4 bases, 11 bases remained unmatched. Germline V gene lookup returns CDR1 SGHTA and CDR2 FQGNSA. The CDR3 covers 17 residues. CDR3 amino acids: CASSVNRDRGLGYGYTF. CDR3 nucleotide sequence: TGTGCCAGCAGCGTCAACCGGGACAGGGGGCTGGGCTATGGCTACACCTTC.

The chain has TRBV28 and TRBJ1-4, with a possible D match to TRBD1 (5 bases). Deletions cut 1 base from V and 2 bases from J, with 29 bases between. Germline V gene data show CDR1 as MDHEN and CDR2 as SYDVKM. There are 22 residues in the CDR3. As DNA, the CDR3 is TGTGCCAGCAGTTTATTTCTTTGGGGTATGAGGGGTGAAGGGAGGACTAATGAAAAACTGTTTTTT. This encodes CASSLFLWGMRGEGRTNEKLFF.